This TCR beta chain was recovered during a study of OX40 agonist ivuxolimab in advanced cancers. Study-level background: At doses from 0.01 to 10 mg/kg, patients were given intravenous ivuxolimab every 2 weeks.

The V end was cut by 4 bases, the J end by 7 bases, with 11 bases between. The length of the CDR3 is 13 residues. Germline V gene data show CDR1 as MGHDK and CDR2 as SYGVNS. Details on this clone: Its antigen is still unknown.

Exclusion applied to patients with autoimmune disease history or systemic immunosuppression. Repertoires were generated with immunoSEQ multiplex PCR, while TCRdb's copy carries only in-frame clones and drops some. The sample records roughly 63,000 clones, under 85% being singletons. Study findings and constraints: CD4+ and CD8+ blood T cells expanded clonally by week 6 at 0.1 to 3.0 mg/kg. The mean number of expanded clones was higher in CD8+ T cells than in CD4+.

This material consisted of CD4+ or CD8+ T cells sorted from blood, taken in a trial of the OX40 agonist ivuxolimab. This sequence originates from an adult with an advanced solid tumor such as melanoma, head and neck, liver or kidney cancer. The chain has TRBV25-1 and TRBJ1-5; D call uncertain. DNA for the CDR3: TGTGCCAGCAGTGGTCTCGGTTTACAGCCCCAGCATTTT. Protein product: CASSGLGLQPQHF.